This TCR beta chain appears in the sequencing data of a study of vaccination and CD4 T cells after COVID-19. Background on the study: Subjects got two shots of BNT162b2 or mRNA-1273 vaccine.

Time point of the sample: late sampling 161 to 241 days after vaccination in a few convalescent patients. Treatment meaning: 10-day PBMC culture with coronavirus spike peptide pools or control peptides (ViraFEST assay). After expanding antigen-specific T cells with peptide pools, ViraFEST sequenced their TCRs. Findings and caveats of the study: Within convalescent individuals, 304 out of 307 vaccine-specific clones proved to be spike mono-reactive.

As regards this clonotype: Its antigen is not known.

The study sequenced cultured CD4+ T cell DNA using the Oncomine TCR Beta short-read assay. The genomic DNA was obtained from cultured CD4+ T cells by extraction with the QIAamp micro DNA kit. TCRdb ran MiXCR on the PCR reads and lists one entry per CDR3 protein. The sample contains about 26,000 distinct CDR3 sequences, less than 45% of which appear only once. CDR1 is SGHTA, CDR2 FQGNSA, per germline. The CDR3 consists of 13 residues. V lost 4 bases to trimming and J lost 9 bases, with 16 bases between them. This chain links TRBV7-2 with TRBJ2-7; D could derive from TRBD1 or TRBD2 (6 bases each). This sample comprised CD4+ T cells from blood, cultured in vitro, obtained about 7 months after SARS-CoV-2 vaccination. This clonotype originated in a human donor who had recovered from COVID-19. DNA for the CDR3: TGTGCCAGCAGCTCGAAGGGGGAGGCTGTGCAGTACTTC. Its protein is CASSSKGEAVQYF.